Here is one T cell receptor (beta chain) with its context. Its antigen is still unknown. The CDR3 is made up of 15 amino acids. Looked up from germline, CDR1 is MDHEN and CDR2 is SYDVKM. The ends lost 6 bases at V and 4 bases at J; junction bases unmatched: 9. This sample was included in a study of CD8+ T cells in alopecia areata. Study-level information: Dosing spanned 6 to 18 months on tofacitinib, then 6 months off drug.

Treatment described: oral pan-JAK inhibitor, 5-10 mg twice daily. Investigators isolated RNA and reverse transcribed it into cDNA to act as the sequencing template. Profiling relied on immunoSEQ multiplex PCR, and the TCRdb table lists in-frame clones only, not all of them. Of about 180,000 clones detected, approximately 55% appear once; the ten largest clones hold roughly 10%. Study observations and caveats: Normal skin contains resident alphabeta T cells, and these are also sequenced in scalp samples.

Specimen: CD8+ T cells sorted from blood, collected at week 24, from a patient treated with tofacitinib. This TCR was sampled from a human donor with alopecia areata. J is TRBJ2-1 and V is TRBV28; 7 nucleotides align to TRBD1. The CDR3 bases are TGTGCCAGCAGGCCAGGGACAGCCAGATACAATGAGCAGTTCTTC. It encodes CASRPGTARYNEQFF.